A selection of T cell receptor beta chains follows, all from one sample in a study of beta chain features in type 1 diabetes. Generated by immunoSEQ multiplex PCR, the TCRdb table keeps only in-frame clones and is missing some. The profile shows 200,000 to 300,000 clones, 25% to 30% of them singletons. Sequenced input: central memory CD4+ T cells from blood. The receptors here all came from a man aged 25-45 years in good health. CDR3s include the opening cysteine and the closing phenylalanine or tryptophan. A D gene is named only where the DNA matches it firmly. Some rows have no size entry. The others give once, few or many, or a class for an expanded clone.

>TRBJ2-3|TRBD1|TRBV25-1|-
CASSAGDRGHTQYF
TGTGCCAGCAGTGCGGGCGACAGGGGGCATACGCAGTATTTT
>TRBJ1-1|TRBD1|TRBV5-1|few
CASSHRDREGAEAFF
TGCGCCAGCAGCCACCGGGACAGGGAGGGTGCTGAAGCTTTCTTT
>TRBJ2-1|-|TRBV7-2|-
CASSSRDSLSNEQFF
TGTGCCAGCAGCTCGAGGGACTCCCTCTCCAATGAGCAGTTCTTC
>TRBJ1-2|-|TRBV20-1|-
CSAREDYGYTF
TGCAGTGCTAGAGAAGACTATGGCTACACCTTC
>TRBJ1-4|-|TRBV30|few
CAWNPGGLGEKLFF
TGTGCCTGGAATCCGGGAGGCCTGGGGGAAAAACTGTTTTTT
>TRBJ2-1|-|TRBV7-9|few
CASSLNGMSYEQFF
TGTGCCAGCAGCTTAAACGGGATGTCCTATGAGCAGTTCTTC
>TRBJ2-1|-|TRBV29-1|few
CSVETRRNDNEQFF
TGCAGCGTTGAGACTCGACGGAACGACAATGAGCAGTTCTTC
>TRBJ2-7|TRBD2|TRBV10-1|-
CASSDQREGLYEQYF
TGCGCCAGCAGTGACCAGCGGGAGGGCCTGTACGAGCAGTACTTC
>TRBJ1-2|TRBD1|TRBV30|-
CAWGTGNYGYTF
TGTGCCTGGGGGACAGGGAACTATGGCTACACCTTC
>TRBJ1-5|-|TRBV7-2|-
CASSLVSQPQHF
TGTGCCAGCAGCTTGGTCAGTCAGCCCCAGCATTTT
>TRBJ2-7|TRBD1|TRBV7-9|few
CASSLARGLASEQYF
TGTGCCAGCAGCTTAGCTAGGGGGCTTGCCTCCGAGCAGTACTTC
>TRBJ1-1|-|TRBV6-1|once
CASYLTANTEAFF
TGTGCCTCCTACCTAACAGCGAACACTGAAGCTTTCTTT
>TRBJ1-3|-|TRBV7-6|-
CASSLQQGLGNTIYF
TGTGCCAGCAGCTTACAACAGGGCCTCGGAAACACCATATATTTT
>TRBJ2-7|-|TRBV7-2|-
CASSLIGGEAQEQYF
TGTGCCAGCAGCTTAATTGGCGGGGAGGCTCAGGAGCAGTACTTC
>TRBJ2-5|TRBD2|TRBV7-8|-
CASSLGLAGGEETQYF
TGTGCCAGCAGCTTAGGACTAGCGGGGGGCGAAGAGACCCAGTACTTC
>TRBJ2-7|-|TRBV2|few
CASSAVPGDSYEQYF
TGTGCCAGCAGTGCGGTCCCAGGGGACTCCTACGAGCAGTACTTC
>TRBJ2-5|TRBD1|TRBV5-1|-
CASSLAGQGETQYF
TGCGCCAGCAGCTTGGCGGGACAGGGAGAGACCCAGTACTTC
>TRBJ2-5|-|TRBV7-2|few
CASSLAQRGKETQYF
TGTGCCAGCAGCTTAGCGCAAAGGGGCAAAGAGACCCAGTACTTC
>TRBJ2-7|TRBD2|TRBV7-2|few
CASSLMASGASYEQYF
TGTGCCAGCAGCTTAATGGCTAGCGGGGCCTCCTACGAGCAGTACTTC
>TRBJ2-5|-|TRBV30|few
CAWSRSRGQETQYF
TGTGCCTGGAGTAGGTCCCGGGGTCAAGAGACCCAGTACTTC
>TRBJ2-1|-|TRBV23-1|-
CASCDRLIRNNEQFF
TGCGCCAGCTGTGACCGCCTGATAAGGAACAATGAGCAGTTCTTC
>TRBJ2-3|TRBD1|TRBV7-2|-
CASSYRTGTDTQYF
TGTGCCAGCAGCTACCGGACAGGGACAGATACGCAGTATTTT
>TRBJ2-3|TRBD2|TRBV7-2|-
CASSHRTSGEDTQYF
TGTGCCAGCAGCCATAGGACTAGCGGGGAGGATACGCAGTATTTT
>TRBJ2-7|-|TRBV20-1|few
CSASLEYEQYF
TGCAGTGCTAGTCTGGAATACGAGCAGTACTTC
>TRBJ2-7|-|TRBV7-9|-
CASSSHYEQYF
TGTGCCAGCAGCTCTCACTACGAGCAGTACTTC